The next 11 T cell receptor beta chains were all read from a single sample in a study of Ad26.COV2.S vaccination and SARS-CoV-2 variants. Libraries were prepared by immunoSEQ multiplex PCR; TCRdb keeps only in-frame clonotypes and omits some of them. The repertoire includes 300,000 to 500,000 clones, roughly nine tenths of them detected once, and 3% to 3.5% sits in the top ten. Treatment defined: around 19 received Ad26.COV2.S at low or high dose, single or two shots; 5 received placebo; per-sample allocation not given. All samples were drawn on day 63, counting from the first vaccine or placebo injection. The starting material was peripheral blood, obtained in a trial of Ad26.COV2.S vaccine versus placebo. The receptor set was obtained from a person between 18 and 65 years old who received the Ad26.COV2.S COVID-19 vaccine or a placebo.

The chain employs TRBV19 and TRBJ2-3; unclear D gene. This CDR3 is built from 12 residues. Trimming took 4 bases from V and 5 from J, leaving 7 bases between them. The V gene's germline CDR1 is LNHDA and CDR2 SQIVND (reference sequence). CDR3 bases: TGTGCCAGTAGTAGTGAGGTAGATACGCAGTATTTT. This sequence encodes CASSSEVDTQYF.

The chain combines TRBV27 with TRBJ1-2; a possible D gene is TRBD1 (6 bases). The CDR3 extends over 13 amino acids. Germline V gives CDR1 MNHEY, CDR2 SMNVEV (reference sequence). Trimming removed 4 bases at V and 7 bases at J, with 13 bases between. DNA of the CDR3: TGTGCCAGCAGTTCCGGGACACTCTTTGGCTACACCTTC. It is translated as CASSSGTLFGYTF.

The chain is built from TRBV7-2 and TRBJ2-7, with D hard to call. The CDR3 covers 13 residues. CDR1 is SGHTA and CDR2 is FQGNSA in the germline V gene. V dropped 4 bases and J dropped 1 base, with 8 bases sitting between them. This chain's CDR3 is CASSSPDSYEQYF. The CDR3 DNA follows: TGTGCCAGCAGCTCCCCGGATTCCTACGAGCAGTACTTC.

This sequence joins TRBV4-1 and TRBJ2-5; tentatively, D is TRBD2 (6 bases). The CDR3 is made up of 14 amino acids. V dropped 1 base and J dropped 5 bases, with 11 bases sitting between them. Germline V gene data show CDR1 as MGHRA and CDR2 as YSYEKL. CDR3 residues: CASSQGGLFETQYF. The CDR3 DNA reads as TGCGCCAGCAGCCAAGGCGGACTATTCGAGACCCAGTACTTC.

The rearrangement links TRBV6-1 to TRBJ1-2; D is unresolved. This CDR3 is built from 11 residues. V lost 2 bases, J lost 13 bases, and 11 bases lay in between. CDR1 MNHNS and CDR2 SASEGT come from the germline V gene. The CDR3 sequence is CASSELGSGTF. The CDR3 DNA reads as TGTGCCAGCAGTGAACTCGGGAGCGGCACCTTC.

The chain combines TRBV2 with TRBJ2-5; TRBD1 agrees at 7 bases. CDR1 is SNHLY, CDR2 FYNNEI, per germline. Unmatched junction bases numbered 5, after V lost 5 bases and J lost 5 bases. The CDR3 consists of 13 residues. The CDR3 loop reads CASSTGVGETQYF. In DNA, the CDR3 is TGTGCCAGCAGTACAGGGGTTGGGGAGACCCAGTACTTC.

The chain joins TRBV5-1 to TRBJ2-7, with no clear D. V lost 4 bases to trimming and J lost 1 base, with 12 bases between them. The V gene's germline CDR1 is SGHRS and CDR2 YFSETQ. This CDR3 spans 14 amino acids. The CDR3 region has the DNA TGCGCCAGCAGCATCAGCCCGATTTCCTACGAGCAGTACTTC. Protein product: CASSISPISYEQYF.

The chain couples TRBV6-5 to TRBJ1-2; 9 nucleotides agree with TRBD1. The CDR3 length is 15 residues. V lost 7 bases and J lost 2; bases outside the gene matches: 8. CDR1 is MNHEY, CDR2 SVGAGI, per germline. The CDR3 DNA follows: TGTGCCAGCATTCCGGGACAGGGCCGAAACTATGGCTACACCTTC. This encodes CASIPGQGRNYGYTF.

The chain links TRBV5-1 to TRBJ2-5; 9 nucleotides match TRBD2. Trimming removed 3 bases from V and 1 base from J; junction bases left unmatched: 4. The CDR3 has 15 amino acids. CDR1 SGHRS and CDR2 YFSETQ come from the germline V gene. CDR3 sequence: CASSSSGGSQETQYF. The CDR3 DNA is TGCGCCAGCAGCTCCAGCGGGGGGAGCCAAGAGACCCAGTACTTC.

The gene calls are TRBV5-1 and TRBJ1-2; D is possibly TRBD1 (6 bases). V was trimmed by 2 bases and J by 4 bases, leaving 18 bases between them. The CDR3 runs to 16 residues. CDR1 and CDR2 (germline): SGHRS, YFSETQ. This chain's CDR3 is CASSLGDTRDIYGYTF. The CDR3 nucleotides read TGCGCCAGCAGCTTAGGGGACACCAGGGATATCTATGGCTACACCTTC.

V is TRBV10-3 and J is TRBJ1-5; possibly TRBD1 for D (5 bases). Trimming took off 3 bases at V and 2 bases at J, with 8 bases between the two ends. Looked up from germline, CDR1 is ENHRY and CDR2 is SYGVKD. This CDR3 spans 14 amino acids. In DNA form, the CDR3 reads TGTGCCATCAGTGATCAGGGACGCAATCAGCCCCAGCATTTT. Its protein product is CAISDQGRNQPQHF.